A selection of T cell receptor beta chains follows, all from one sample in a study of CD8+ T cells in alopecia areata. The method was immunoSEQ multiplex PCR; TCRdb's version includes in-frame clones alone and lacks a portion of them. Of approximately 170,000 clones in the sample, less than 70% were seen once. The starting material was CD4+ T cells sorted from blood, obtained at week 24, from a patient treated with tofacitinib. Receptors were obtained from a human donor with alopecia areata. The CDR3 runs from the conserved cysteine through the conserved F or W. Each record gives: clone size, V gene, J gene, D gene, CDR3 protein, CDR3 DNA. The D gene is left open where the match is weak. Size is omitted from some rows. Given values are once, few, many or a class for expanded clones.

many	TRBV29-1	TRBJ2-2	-	CSVQIGGVGELFF	TGCAGCGTCCAAATCGGGGGCGTCGGGGAGCTGTTTTTT
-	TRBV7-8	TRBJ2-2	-	CASSLRGGVAGELFF	TGTGCCAGCAGCCTCCGCGGGGGCGTGGCCGGGGAGCTGTTTTTT
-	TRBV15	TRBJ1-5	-	CATSRDAKSTSNQPQHF	TGTGCCACCAGCAGAGATGCAAAATCGACAAGCAATCAGCCCCAGCATTTT
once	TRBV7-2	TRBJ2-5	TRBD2	CARTGTSGKETQYF	TGTGCCAGAACCGGGACTAGCGGGAAAGAGACCCAGTACTTC
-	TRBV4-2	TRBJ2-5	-	CASSQGGPETQYF	TGTGCCAGCAGCCAAGGGGGGCCGGAGACCCAGTACTTC
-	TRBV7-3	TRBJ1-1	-	CASSSQGGTEAFF	TGTGCCAGCAGCTCACAAGGGGGCACTGAAGCTTTCTTT
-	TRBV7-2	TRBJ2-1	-	CASSLKGRGYNEQFF	TGTGCCAGCAGCTTAAAGGGCAGGGGATACAATGAGCAGTTCTTC
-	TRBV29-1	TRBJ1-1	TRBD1	CSGTGGASTEAFF	TGCAGCGGGACAGGGGGCGCGAGCACTGAAGCTTTCTTT
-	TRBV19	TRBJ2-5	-	CASSSAGSLGETQYF	TGTGCCAGTAGTAGCGCCGGGTCCCTGGGGGAGACCCAGTACTTC
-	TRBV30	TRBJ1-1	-	CAWTTGQGFEAFF	TGTGCCTGGACCACAGGGCAGGGGTTTGAAGCTTTCTTT
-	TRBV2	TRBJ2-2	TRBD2	CASSDAGANTGELFF	TGTGCCAGCAGTGACGCGGGAGCGAACACCGGGGAGCTGTTTTTT
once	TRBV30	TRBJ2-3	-	CAWRRGSTDTQYF	TGTGCCTGGAGGAGGGGGTCCACAGATACGCAGTATTTT
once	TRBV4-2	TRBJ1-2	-	CASSQVIGAGDYGYTF	TGTGCCAGCAGCCAAGTCATAGGGGCGGGGGACTATGGCTACACCTTC
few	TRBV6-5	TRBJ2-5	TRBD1	CASSYSFGTGARTQYF	TGTGCCAGCAGTTACTCGTTTGGGACAGGCGCCCGGACCCAGTACTTC
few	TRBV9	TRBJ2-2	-	CASSVSSGLDTGELFF	TGTGCCAGCAGCGTATCTTCTGGGCTGGACACCGGGGAGCTGTTTTTT
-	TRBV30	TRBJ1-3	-	CAWSGKSSYGNTIYF	TGTGCCTGGAGTGGAAAGAGCTCTTATGGAAACACCATATATTTT
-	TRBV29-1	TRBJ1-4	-	CSVEEGNGEKLFF	TGCAGCGTTGAAGAGGGTAACGGAGAAAAACTGTTTTTT
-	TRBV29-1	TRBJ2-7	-	CSAGPYRDEQYF	TGCAGCGCCGGCCCTTACAGGGACGAGCAGTACTTC
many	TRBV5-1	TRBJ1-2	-	CASRGANYGYTF	TGCGCCAGCAGGGGAGCTAACTATGGCTACACCTTC
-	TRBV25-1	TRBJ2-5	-	CASSEMQGWETQYF	TGTGCCAGCAGTGAAATGCAGGGTTGGGAGACCCAGTACTTC
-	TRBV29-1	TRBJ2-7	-	CSARGLSGRKDYEQYF	TGCAGCGCACGTGGTCTGTCGGGACGTAAAGACTACGAGCAGTACTTC
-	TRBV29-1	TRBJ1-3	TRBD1	CSGRQGNTIYF	TGCAGCGGACGACAGGGGAACACCATATATTTT
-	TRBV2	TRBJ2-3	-	CASSAQGSTDTQYF	TGTGCCAGCAGTGCCCAGGGTAGCACAGATACGCAGTATTTT
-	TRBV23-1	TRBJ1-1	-	CASSQSKPPIFF	TGCGCCAGCAGTCAATCGAAACCCCCCATATTCTTT
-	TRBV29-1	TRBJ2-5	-	CSVSRGLQETQYF	TGCAGCGTCTCCCGGGGCCTTCAAGAGACCCAGTACTTC
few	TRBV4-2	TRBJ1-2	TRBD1	CASSQVGQGTSNYGYTF	TGTGCCAGCAGCCAAGTTGGACAGGGCACTTCTAACTATGGCTACACCTTC
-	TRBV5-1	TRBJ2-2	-	CASSLDPGLMNTGELFF	TGCGCCAGCAGCTTGGATCCGGGACTCATGAACACCGGGGAGCTGTTTTTT
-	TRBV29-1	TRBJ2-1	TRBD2	CSVGGTSADNEQFF	TGCAGCGTTGGAGGGACTAGCGCCGACAATGAGCAGTTCTTC
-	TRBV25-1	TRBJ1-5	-	CASSESGVGVQPQHF	TGTGCCAGCAGTGAGTCAGGGGTAGGTGTTCAGCCCCAGCATTTT
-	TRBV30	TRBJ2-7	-	CAWRRAEASYEQYF	TGTGCCTGGAGGAGGGCCGAGGCCTCCTACGAGCAGTACTTC
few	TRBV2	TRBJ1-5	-	CASTSTGLGMRQPQHF	TGTGCCAGCACCTCCACAGGTCTAGGGATGAGGCAGCCCCAGCATTTT
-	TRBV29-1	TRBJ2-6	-	CSVAPRGSGANVLTF	TGCAGCGTTGCACCCAGGGGATCTGGGGCCAACGTCCTGACTTTC
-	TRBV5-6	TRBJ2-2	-	CASSRGGAGNTGELFF	TGTGCCAGCAGCAGAGGGGGTGCGGGGAACACCGGGGAGCTGTTTTTT
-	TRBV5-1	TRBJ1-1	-	CASSLDSLNTEAFF	TGCGCCAGCAGCTTGGACAGCCTGAACACTGAAGCTTTCTTT
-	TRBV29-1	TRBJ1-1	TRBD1	CSVEFRDRAVSTEAFF	TGCAGCGTAGAGTTCCGGGACAGGGCAGTTAGCACTGAAGCTTTCTTT
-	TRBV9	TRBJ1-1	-	CASSVGGRGAEAFF	TGTGCCAGCAGCGTAGGCGGCCGGGGGGCTGAAGCTTTCTTT
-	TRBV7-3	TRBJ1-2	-	CASSFEGQRPYGYTF	TGTGCCAGCAGCTTCGAGGGGCAGAGACCCTATGGCTACACCTTC
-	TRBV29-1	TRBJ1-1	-	CSADRGGTEAFF	TGCAGCGCCGACCGTGGCGGCACTGAAGCTTTCTTT
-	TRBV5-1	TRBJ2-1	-	CASSLGPGFRGNNEQFF	TGCGCCAGCAGCTTGGGACCCGGGTTCCGTGGGAACAATGAGCAGTTCTTC
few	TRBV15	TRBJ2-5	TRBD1	CATTIGTEETQYF	TGTGCCACCACCATAGGGACAGAAGAGACCCAGTACTTC
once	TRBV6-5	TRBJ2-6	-	CASSYYPDSGANVLTF	TGTGCCAGCAGTTACTATCCTGACTCTGGGGCCAACGTCCTGACTTTC
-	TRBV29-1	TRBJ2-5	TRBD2	CSGGRGLAEETQYF	TGCAGCGGTGGTAGGGGACTAGCGGAAGAGACCCAGTACTTC
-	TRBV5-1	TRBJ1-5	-	CASSLDSSNQPQHF	TGCGCCAGCAGCTTGGACAGCAGCAATCAGCCCCAGCATTTT
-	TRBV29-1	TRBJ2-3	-	CSAEFGSGTDTQYF	TGCAGCGCAGAGTTCGGTTCGGGCACAGATACGCAGTATTTT
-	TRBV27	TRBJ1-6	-	CASSLVAGYSPLHF	TGTGCCAGCAGTTTAGTCGCAGGCTACTCACCCCTCCACTTT
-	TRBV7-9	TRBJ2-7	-	CASSLDREQYF	TGTGCCAGCAGCTTAGATCGCGAGCAGTACTTC
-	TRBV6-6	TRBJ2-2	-	CASSPIITGELFF	TGTGCCAGCAGCCCCATCATCACCGGGGAGCTGTTTTTT
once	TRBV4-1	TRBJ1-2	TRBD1	CASSQDHRGPRGYTF	TGCGCCAGCAGCCAAGACCACAGGGGGCCGAGAGGCTACACCTTC
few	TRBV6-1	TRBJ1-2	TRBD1	CASSERGQGYGYTF	TGTGCCAGCAGTGAAAGGGGACAGGGATATGGCTACACCTTC
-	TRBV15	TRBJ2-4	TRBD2	CATSRTAGGQNIQYF	TGTGCCACCAGCAGGACAGCGGGGGGCCAAAACATTCAGTACTTC